These 19 T cell receptor beta chains share one sample of origin, sequenced in a study of T cell responses to AZD1222 COVID-19 vaccine. The assay was immunoSEQ multiplex PCR, and TCRdb's table has in-frame clones only and misses some. The sample holds 95,000 to 100,000 clones; 90% are singletons and the top ten take about 1.5%. Sample: peripheral blood, taken on day 0 of AZD1222 vaccination. Receptors originate from an adult in good health.

The chain has TRBV4-1 and TRBJ1-4; no reliable D call. V dropped 0 bases and J dropped 0 bases, with 17 bases sitting between them. From germline, CDR1 is MGHRA and CDR2 YSYEKL. The CDR3 totals 19 residues. The DNA of the CDR3 is TGCGCCAGCAGCCAAGATCGGAACAGCAAGATGACAACTAATGAAAAACTGTTTTTT. Its translation: CASSQDRNSKMTTNEKLFF.

The chain employs TRBV11-2 and TRBJ1-3, with TRBD1 matching over 7 bases. Germline V gene data show CDR1 as SGHAT and CDR2 as FQNNGV. The CDR3 spans 17 residues. The junction had 8 bases not matched to a gene; V was cut back by 3 bases and J by 0 bases. Written as DNA, the CDR3 is TGTGCCAGCAGCTTTAATAGGGGGCCCGACTCTGGAAACACCATATATTTT. This translates into CASSFNRGPDSGNTIYF.

The V call is TRBV3-1 (or the pseudogene TRBV3-2), the J call TRBJ2-6; 9 bases map to TRBD1. The germline V gene encodes CDR1 LGHDT and CDR2 YNNKEL (reference sequence). V gave up 10 bases and J gave up 4 bases; unmatched junction bases: 8. This CDR3 has 15 residues. CDR3 in DNA: TGTGCCAATTACAGGGGGCTAGACGGGGCCAACGTCCTGACTTTC. Translation gives CANYRGLDGANVLTF.

This clone was found a few times. This rearrangement joins TRBV19 to TRBJ1-5; the match to TRBD1 covers 9 bases. From germline, CDR1 is LNHDA and CDR2 SQIVND (reference sequence). CDR3 length: 14 residues. V lost 7 bases, J lost 6 bases, and 7 bases stayed unmatched. This CDR3 is CASTTDRGSQPQHF. CDR3 nucleotide sequence: TGTGCCAGTACCACGGACAGGGGAAGTCAGCCCCAGCATTTT.

The chain carries TRBV7-9 and TRBJ2-3; D is undetermined. The CDR3 contains 13 residues. Germline lookup yields CDR1 SEHNR and CDR2 FQNEAQ (reference sequence). Trimming took off 5 bases at V and 3 bases at J, with 9 bases between the two ends. CDR3 amino acids: CASSPQPTDTQYF. The CDR3, as DNA: TGTGCCAGCAGCCCCCAGCCTACAGATACGCAGTATTTT. The full variable domain, with the rest looked up from reference TRBV7-9 and TRBJ2-3, is DTGVSQNPRHKITKRGQNVTFRCDPISEHNRLYWYRQTLGQGPEFLTYFQNEAQLEKSRLLSDRFSAERPKGSFSTLEIQRTEQGDSAMYLCASSPQPTDTQYFGPGTRLTVL.

This rearrangement joins TRBV30 to TRBJ1-2; 7 bases line up with TRBD1. The germline V gene encodes CDR1 GTSNPN and CDR2 SVGIG (reference sequence). Trimming removed 4 bases from V and 6 bases from J; junction bases left unmatched: 5. The CDR3 length is 12 residues. The CDR3 bases are TGTGCCTGGAAAGGGGGCGCGGATGGCTACACCTTC. This codes for CAWKGGADGYTF.

The V call is TRBV6-5, the J call TRBJ2-5, with D uncertain. The CDR3 loop spans 15 amino acids. The V end lost 8 bases, the J end lost 3 bases, and 19 bases lay between the germline ends. CDR1 and CDR2 (germline): MNHEY, SVGAGI. CDR3 DNA: TGTGCCAGCTTAACCGTCCCGGCCGTCAAAGAGACCCAGTACTTC. It codes for CASLTVPAVKETQYF.

The CDR3 loop is CASSARRAAPMGGELFF. The CDR3 region has the DNA TGTGCCAGCAGTGCTAGGAGGGCGGCTCCTATGGGGGGGGAGCTGTTTTTT. The rearrangement uses TRBV27 and TRBJ2-2, with D possibly being TRBD2 (6 bases). The CDR3 extends over 17 amino acids. Germline V gene lookup returns CDR1 MNHEY and CDR2 SMNVEV (reference sequence). Deletions cut 5 bases from V and 8 bases from J, with 24 bases between.

The chain uses TRBV6-5 and TRBJ2-1, with D perhaps matching TRBD1 or TRBD2 (5 bases each). Germline loops: CDR1 MNHEY, CDR2 SVGAGI. The CDR3 is 15 amino acids. The V gene lost 8 bases and the J gene lost 6 bases, with 20 bases spanning the gap. CDR3 in amino acids: CASAIRDRRVNEQFF. The CDR3 DNA reads TGTGCCAGCGCTATCCGGGACCGCCGAGTCAATGAGCAGTTCTTC.

The V and J genes are TRBV2 and TRBJ1-6; D is possibly TRBD1 (6 bases). Trimming cost V 2 bases and J 7 bases, with 12 bases left between them. The germline CDR1 and CDR2 sequences are SNHLY and FYNNEI. CDR3 length equals 15 residues. CDR3 sequence: CASSEYRALNSPLHF. CDR3 bases: TGTGCCAGCAGTGAATACAGGGCTCTGAATTCACCCCTCCACTTT.

This rearrangement joins TRBV27 to TRBJ1-4, with a possible D match to TRBD1 (5 bases). Germline V CDR1 and CDR2: MNHEY, SMNVEV (reference sequence). The CDR3 has 14 amino acids. The germline V and J ends were trimmed by 5 bases and 9 bases, with 16 bases remaining between them. CDR3 residues: CASSPQDPGQKLFF. The CDR3 nucleotides read TGTGCCAGCAGTCCTCAGGACCCGGGGCAAAAACTGTTTTTT.

This chain joins TRBV2 and TRBJ1-6; a possible D gene is TRBD1 (5 bases). The V gene's germline CDR1 is SNHLY and CDR2 FYNNEI. The CDR3 is 16 amino acids. Trimming removed 7 bases at V and 2 bases at J, with 15 bases between. Here the CDR3 reads CASTGRANAYNSPLHF. CDR3 coding DNA: TGTGCCAGCACGGGCAGGGCCAACGCCTATAATTCACCCCTCCACTTT.

The chain has TRBV10-2 and TRBJ2-5; D might be TRBD2 (5 bases). Germline V gives CDR1 WSHSY, CDR2 SAAADI. The ends were cut back, 0 bases at V and 5 bases at J, with 7 bases in the middle. The CDR3 extends over 13 amino acids. The CDR3 DNA reads TGCGCCAGCAGTGAGTCATCGGGGGAGACCCAGTACTTC. It encodes CASSESSGETQYF.

The V and J genes are TRBV19 and TRBJ2-1; 8 nucleotides agree with TRBD1. Germline CDR1 is LNHDA and CDR2 is SQIVND (reference sequence). The V gene end was trimmed by 5 bases and the J gene end by 4 bases; junction bases not matched to a gene: 4. This CDR3 is built from 14 residues. The CDR3 spells CASSPGQAYNEQFF. The CDR3, as DNA: TGTGCCAGTAGTCCGGGACAGGCATACAATGAGCAGTTCTTC. The full variable domain, its missing parts supplied by reference TRBV19 and TRBJ2-1, is DGGITQSPKYLFRKEGQNVTLSCEQNLNHDAMYWYRQDPGQGLRLIYYSQIVNDFQKGDIAEGYSVSREKKESFPLTVTSAQKNPTAFYLCASSPGQAYNEQFFGPGTRLTVL.

This clone was recorded once. The chain links TRBV6-1 to TRBJ1-2, with 10 bases aligning to TRBD1. Germline loops: CDR1 MNHNS, CDR2 SASEGT. Unmatched junction bases numbered 10, after V lost 5 bases and J lost 4 bases. The CDR3 is 16 residues long. The chain's CDR3 is CASSKEPGQGSYGYTF. The DNA of the CDR3 is TGTGCCAGCAGTAAAGAGCCGGGACAGGGGAGCTATGGCTACACCTTC.

Note on this clone: Other DNA sequences in this sample translate to the same CDR3. The chain joins TRBV5-6 to TRBJ1-6; no clear D gene. The CDR3 totals 12 residues. Deletions cut 0 bases from V and 9 bases from J, with 4 bases between. CDR1 SGHDT and CDR2 YYEEEE come from the germline V gene. The CDR3 nucleotides read TGTGCCAGCAGCTTGGTGGGTTCACCCCTCCACTTT. Residues: CASSLVGSPLHF.

J is TRBJ1-1 and V is TRBV19; D is perhaps TRBD1 (5 bases). The germline CDR1 and CDR2 sequences are LNHDA and SQIVND (reference sequence). Trimming removed 3 bases at V and 3 bases at J, with 8 bases between. The CDR3 is 13 residues long. CDR3 bases: TGTGCCAGTAGTATCACGGGGGACACTGAAGCTTTCTTT. This codes for CASSITGDTEAFF.

This chain uses TRBV14 with TRBJ1-6, with D unresolved. The V end was cut by 4 bases, the J end by 6 bases, with 4 bases between. CDR1 SGHDN and CDR2 FVKESK come from the germline V gene. This CDR3 contains 12 residues. CDR3 protein: CASSRTNSPLHF. CDR3 nucleotides: TGTGCCAGCAGCCGCACTAATTCACCCCTCCACTTT.

This sequence joins TRBV2 and TRBJ2-2; D may be TRBD2 (6 bases). CDR3 length: 14 amino acids. V dropped 6 bases and J dropped 4 bases, with 12 bases sitting between them. Germline V gene data show CDR1 as SNHLY and CDR2 as FYNNEI. CDR3 amino acids: CASRGGIITGELFF. CDR3 DNA sequence: TGTGCCAGCAGGGGGGGAATCATCACCGGGGAGCTGTTTTTT.